This T cell receptor (beta chain) was profiled in a study of blood T cell repertoires in COVID-19. Study background: The analysed material was cDNA or gDNA that came from T cells, B-cell-depleted T cells, or PBMCs.

Between the trimmed V and J ends, which lost 6 bases and 5 bases, there was a span of 11 bases. The CDR3 is made up of 11 amino acids. Germline values: CDR1 DFQATT, CDR2 SNEGSKA (reference sequence). The data were produced by immunoSEQ multiplex PCR, yet TCRdb's version contains in-frame clones alone and is incomplete. The data contain roughly 70,000 clones, around nine tenths of them seen just once; the ten biggest clones take up 5.5% to 7%. Input material: peripheral blood. V usage is TRBV20-1 and J usage is TRBJ2-7, with D possibly being TRBD1 (7 bases). This TCR was recovered from a man aged 80 or over with COVID-19, enrolled during active disease. The CDR3: CSAARGDEQYF. The CDR3 nucleotides read TGCAGTGCGGCCAGGGGGGACGAGCAGTACTTC.